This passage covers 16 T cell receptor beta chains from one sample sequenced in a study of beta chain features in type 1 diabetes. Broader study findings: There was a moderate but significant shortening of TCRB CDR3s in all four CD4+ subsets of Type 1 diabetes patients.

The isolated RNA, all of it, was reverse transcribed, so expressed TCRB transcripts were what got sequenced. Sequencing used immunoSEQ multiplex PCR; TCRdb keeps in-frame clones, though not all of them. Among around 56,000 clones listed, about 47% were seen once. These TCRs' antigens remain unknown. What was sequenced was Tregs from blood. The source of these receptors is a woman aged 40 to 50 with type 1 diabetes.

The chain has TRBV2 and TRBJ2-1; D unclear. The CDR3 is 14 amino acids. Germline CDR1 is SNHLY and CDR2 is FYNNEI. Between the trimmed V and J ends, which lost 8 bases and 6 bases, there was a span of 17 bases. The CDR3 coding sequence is TGTGCCAGCGGTACGATGAGTCGAATCAATGAGCAGTTCTTC. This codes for CASGTMSRINEQFF.

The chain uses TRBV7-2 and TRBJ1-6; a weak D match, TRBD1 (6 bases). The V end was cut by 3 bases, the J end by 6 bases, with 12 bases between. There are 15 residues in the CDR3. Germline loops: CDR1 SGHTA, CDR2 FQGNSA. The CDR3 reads CASSFLQGSNSPLHF. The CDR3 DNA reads TGTGCCAGCAGCTTCCTACAGGGAAGTAATTCACCCCTCCACTTT.

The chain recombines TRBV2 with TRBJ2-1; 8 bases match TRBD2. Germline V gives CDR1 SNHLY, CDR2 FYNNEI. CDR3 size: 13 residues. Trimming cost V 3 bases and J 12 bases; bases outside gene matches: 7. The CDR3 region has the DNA TGTGCCAGCAGTGAGTTCGGCAGCGGGGGGCAGTTCTTC. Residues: CASSEFGSGGQFF.

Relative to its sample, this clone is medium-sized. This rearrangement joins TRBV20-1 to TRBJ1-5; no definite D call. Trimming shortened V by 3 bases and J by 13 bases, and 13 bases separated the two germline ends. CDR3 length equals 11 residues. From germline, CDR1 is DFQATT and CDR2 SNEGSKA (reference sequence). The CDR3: CSASLAGTQHF. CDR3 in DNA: TGCAGTGCTAGCTTGGCAGGCACTCAGCATTTT.

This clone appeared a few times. CDR3 region: CASNFFRGGSGYTF. The CDR3 nucleotides are TGTGCCAGTAACTTTTTCAGGGGCGGATCTGGCTACACCTTC. The chain has TRBV19 and TRBJ1-2; TRBD1 is a possible D gene (6 bases). The CDR3 is 14 amino acids. V was cut by 7 bases and J by 7 bases, with 19 bases left in between. Germline assignment: CDR1 LNHDA and CDR2 SQIVND (reference sequence).

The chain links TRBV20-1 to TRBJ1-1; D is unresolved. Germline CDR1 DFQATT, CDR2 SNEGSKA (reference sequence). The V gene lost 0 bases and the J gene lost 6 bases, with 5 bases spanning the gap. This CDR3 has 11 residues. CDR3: CSARDVAEAFF. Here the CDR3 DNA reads TGCAGTGCTAGAGATGTAGCTGAAGCTTTCTTT.

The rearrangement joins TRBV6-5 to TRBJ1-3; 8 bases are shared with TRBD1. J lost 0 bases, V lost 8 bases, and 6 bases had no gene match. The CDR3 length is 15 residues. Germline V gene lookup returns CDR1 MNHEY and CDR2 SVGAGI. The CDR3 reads CASLGQGFSGNTIYF. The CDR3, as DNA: TGTGCCAGCCTTGGACAGGGTTTCTCTGGAAACACCATATATTTT.

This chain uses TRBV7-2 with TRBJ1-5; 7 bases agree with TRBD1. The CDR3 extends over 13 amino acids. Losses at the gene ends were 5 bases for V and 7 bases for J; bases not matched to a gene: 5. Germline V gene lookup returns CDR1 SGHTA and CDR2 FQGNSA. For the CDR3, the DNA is TGTGCCAGCAGCACGACAGGGAGCCAGCCCCAGCATTTT. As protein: CASSTTGSQPQHF.

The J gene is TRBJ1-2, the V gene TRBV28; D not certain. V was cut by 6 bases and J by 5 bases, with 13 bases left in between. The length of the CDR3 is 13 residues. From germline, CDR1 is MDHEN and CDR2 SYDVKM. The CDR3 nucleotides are TGTGCCAGCAGACCGGGGATGAGGTATGGCTACACCTTC. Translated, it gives CASRPGMRYGYTF.

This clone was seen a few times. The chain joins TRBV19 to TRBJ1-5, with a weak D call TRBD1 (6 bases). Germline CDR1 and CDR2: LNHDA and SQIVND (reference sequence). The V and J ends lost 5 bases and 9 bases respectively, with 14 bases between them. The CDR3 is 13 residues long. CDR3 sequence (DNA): TGTGCCAGTAGTGAAACAGGGACGGCGCCCCAGCATTTT. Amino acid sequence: CASSETGTAPQHF.

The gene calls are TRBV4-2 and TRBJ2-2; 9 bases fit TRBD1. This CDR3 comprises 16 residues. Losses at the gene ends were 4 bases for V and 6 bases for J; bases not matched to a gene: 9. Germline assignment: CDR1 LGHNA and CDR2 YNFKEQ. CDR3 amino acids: CASSRLPGQGAGELFF. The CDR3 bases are TGTGCCAGCAGCCGTCTACCGGGACAGGGCGCCGGGGAGCTGTTTTTT.

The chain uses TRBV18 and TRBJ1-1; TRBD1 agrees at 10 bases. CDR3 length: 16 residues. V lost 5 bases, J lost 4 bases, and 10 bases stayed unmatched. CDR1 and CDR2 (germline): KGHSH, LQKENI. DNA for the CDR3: TGTGCCAGCTCAACCGGGACAGGGGAACGGGGCACTGAAGCTTTCTTT. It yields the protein CASSTGTGERGTEAFF.

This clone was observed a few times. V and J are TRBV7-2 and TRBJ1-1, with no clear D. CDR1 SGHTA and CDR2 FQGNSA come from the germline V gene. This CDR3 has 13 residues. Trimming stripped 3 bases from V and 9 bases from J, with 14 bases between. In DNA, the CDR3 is TGTGCCAGCAGCTTTTCCGAGGGTCCTCAAGCTTTCTTT. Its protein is CASSFSEGPQAFF.

CDR3 nucleotides: TGTGCCACCAGCAGAGATTTGCGGGACGGTAATTCACCCCTCCACTTT. It specifies CATSRDLRDGNSPLHF. The J gene is TRBJ1-6, the V gene TRBV15, with D possibly TRBD1 on 5 matching bases. The CDR3 is 16 residues long. V shed 0 bases and J shed 6 bases, with 12 bases lying between them. From germline, CDR1 is LNHNV and CDR2 YYDKDF (reference sequence).

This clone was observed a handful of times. CDR3 amino acids: CASSQQGSTGANVLTF. As DNA, the CDR3 is TGTGCCAGCTCACAACAGGGGAGCACTGGGGCCAACGTCCTGACTTTC. The chain is built from TRBV18 and TRBJ2-6; TRBD1 matches 7 bases. CDR3 size: 16 residues. The V gene's germline CDR1 is KGHSH and CDR2 LQKENI. V dropped 4 bases and J dropped 2; count of bases not matched to a gene: 5.

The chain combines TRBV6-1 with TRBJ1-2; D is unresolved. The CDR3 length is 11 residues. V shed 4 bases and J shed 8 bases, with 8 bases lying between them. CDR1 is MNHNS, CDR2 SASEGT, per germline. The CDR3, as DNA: TGTGCCAGCAGTGGACTGCCGGGCTACACCTTC. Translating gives CASSGLPGYTF.